This TCR beta chain was sequenced for a study of blood T cell repertoires in COVID-19. Study-level information: Collection of acute and convalescent COVID-19 samples took place in the United States, Italy and Spain.

The CDR3 is 15 amino acids. V was trimmed by 0 bases and J by 8 bases, leaving 13 bases between them. CDR1 is MNHNY and CDR2 is SVGAGI in the germline V gene (reference sequence). In the source study's methods: Counts of nucleated cells, estimated from reference gene primer amplification, were obtained. Assay: immunoSEQ multiplex PCR; the TCRdb copy retains only in-frame clones and omits some. That table supplies the V and J calls and clone size; D and trimming were determined from the DNA. The sample gives some 150,000 clones, roughly 80% of which show up once; roughly 0.52% is in the top ten. V gene TRBV6-6 combines with J gene TRBJ1-4; D unclear. The sequence was obtained from a man in his 60s with acute or convalescent COVID-19. The sample consisted of peripheral blood. The CDR3 coding sequence is TGTGCCAGCAGTTACTCGGGAGGGTTGGGAGAAAAACTGTTTTTT. Translating it yields CASSYSGGLGEKLFF.